This record covers a single T cell receptor beta chain. Its antigen is still unknown. At the DNA level, this CDR3 is encoded by other sequences in the same sample as well. The data were obtained in a study of graft-versus-host responses after intestinal transplantation. Broader study findings: GvH clones detected in recipient marrow included some appearing first in ileum or blood.

There are 16 residues in the CDR3. V shed 0 bases and J shed 0 bases, with 12 bases lying between them. From germline, CDR1 is LNHNV and CDR2 YYDKDF (reference sequence). Assay used: immunoSEQ multiplex PCR; TCRdb lists only in-frame clones, some missing. Among tens of thousands of clones, 85% to 95% were seen once, and the ten largest hold under 0.25%. The V gene is TRBV15, the J gene TRBJ2-7; D unresolved. The sample in question was unstimulated CD8+ T cells sorted from spleen or lymph node cells, obtained before transplant. This sequence originates from a human donor who was the organ donor for an intestinal transplant. The DNA of the CDR3 is TGTGCCACCAGCAGAGATGTGCTGGGTAGCTCCTACGAGCAGTACTTC. It specifies CATSRDVLGSSYEQYF.